Below, 4 T cell receptor beta chains from the same sample are listed, as sequenced in a study of T cell repertoires in cytomegalovirus infection (dated by TCRdb to the late 2010s). The intended sense of this specimen's treatment or condition label: in vitro stimulation with specific CMV peptide epitopes to enrich CMV-specific T cells. The sequencer was an Illumina HiSeq 1500. TCRdb trimmed the raw reads at Q25, called clones with MiXCR and kept productive beta chains. CDR3 protein sequences are deduplicated, and each keeps its most common genes and DNA. For this sample there are 650,000 to 900,000 distinct CDR3 sequences; 30% to 35% appear just once. The ten largest clones capture about an eighth of the sample. For these TCRs, the target antigens are not known. Source: cultured CD8+ T cells from PBMCs, taken from culture after CMV antigen stimulation. The receptor source for this set is a human donor in good health (CMV status not recorded). Some clones in this sample may be carry-over from other donors' samples.

This chain links TRBV4-1 with TRBJ2-7; 7 nucleotides line up with TRBD2. The CDR3 loop spans 15 amino acids. Germline CDR1 and CDR2: MGHRA and YSYEKL. V shed 4 bases and J 2 bases; nucleotides not matched to a gene: 8. CDR3 nucleotide sequence: TGCGCCAGCAGCCTAACTAGCGCCGCGGCCTACGAGCAGTACGTC. This codes for CASSLTSAAAYEQYV.

A note on this clonotype: A read error may explain this, as a much larger clone is one base away. J is TRBJ2-3 and V is TRBV7-6; 7 bases map to TRBD2. This CDR3 has 14 amino acids. Germline CDR1 SGHVS, CDR2 FNYEAQ. This chain's CDR3 is CVSSLPAGPDTQYF. Written as DNA, the CDR3 is TGTGTCAGCAGCTTACCAGCGGGGCCAGATACGCAGTATTTT.

This clonotype was counted between two and nine times. V gene TRBV6-5 combines with J gene TRBJ2-1; a possible D gene is TRBD2 (5 bases). Between the trimmed V and J ends, which lost 7 bases and 13 bases, there was a span of 14 bases. CDR3 size: 11 residues. Germline assignment: CDR1 MNHEY and CDR2 SVGAGI. The CDR3 sequence is CASTVGLAQFF. The CDR3, as DNA: TGTGCCAGCACTGTCGGGCTAGCCCAGTTCTTC.

This clonotype was found many times. The rearrangement links TRBV7-2 to TRBJ1-1, with D maybe TRBD1 (5 bases). The CDR3 length is 19 residues. The ends were cut back, 7 bases at V and 0 bases at J, with 27 bases in the middle. Germline V lookup: CDR1 SGHTA, CDR2 FQGNSA. The DNA of the CDR3 is TGTGCCAGCACCGACTTCAACAGGACGAGGGGCCTGATGAACACTGAAGCTTTCTTT. It translates to CASTDFNRTRGLMNTEAFF.